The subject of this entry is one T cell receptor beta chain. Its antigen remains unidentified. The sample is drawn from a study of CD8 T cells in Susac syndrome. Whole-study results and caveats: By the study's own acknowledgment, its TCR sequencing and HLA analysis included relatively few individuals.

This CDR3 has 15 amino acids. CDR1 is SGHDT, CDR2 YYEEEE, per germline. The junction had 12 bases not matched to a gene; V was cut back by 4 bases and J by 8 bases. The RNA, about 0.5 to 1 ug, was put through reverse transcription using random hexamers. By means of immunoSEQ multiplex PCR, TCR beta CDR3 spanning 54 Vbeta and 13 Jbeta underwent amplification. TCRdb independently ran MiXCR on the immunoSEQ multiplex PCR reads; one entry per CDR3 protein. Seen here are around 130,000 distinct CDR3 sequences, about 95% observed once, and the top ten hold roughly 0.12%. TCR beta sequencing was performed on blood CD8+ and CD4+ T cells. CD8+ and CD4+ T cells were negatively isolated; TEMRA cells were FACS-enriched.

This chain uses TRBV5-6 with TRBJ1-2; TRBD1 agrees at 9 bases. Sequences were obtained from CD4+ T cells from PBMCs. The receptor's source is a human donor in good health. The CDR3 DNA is TGTGCCAGCAGCCCCATCATGGGACAGGGAGACGGCTACACCTTC. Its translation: CASSPIMGQGDGYTF.